Listed here are 23 T cell receptor beta chains from one sample, sequenced in a study of memory CD8 T cells in hepatitis C reinfection. Time point given: late/post reinfection, 12 to 24 weeks after detection. No in vitro expansion preceded TCR sequencing of the sorted cells. Assay: immunoSEQ multiplex PCR; the TCRdb copy retains only in-frame clones and omits some. The table has around 45,000 clones, nearly 90% seen once. Sequenced material: naive CD8+ T cells sorted from blood. The origin of the receptors is a man between 18 and 35 years old with hepatitis C virus infection.

This chain links TRBV9 with TRBJ1-3, with D possibly TRBD1 on 5 matching bases. The V end was cut by 0 bases, the J end by 0 bases, with 7 bases between. This CDR3 has 15 amino acids. CDR1 and CDR2 from the germline V gene are SGDLS and YYNGEE. The DNA of the CDR3 is TGTGCCAGCAGCGTAGGACAGTCCTCTGGAAACACCATATATTTT. Translation: CASSVGQSSGNTIYF.

The DNA of the CDR3 is TGTGCCAGCAGCTCAGGGGGGTGGACTGAAGCTTTCTTT. It yields the protein CASSSGGWTEAFF. This rearrangement joins TRBV27 to TRBJ1-1, with 7 bases that match TRBD1. Germline V gene lookup returns CDR1 MNHEY and CDR2 SMNVEV (reference sequence). The CDR3 sequence is 13 residues long. Trimming took 6 bases from V and 5 from J; bases not matched to a gene: 6.

The chain is built from TRBV29-1 and TRBJ2-1; no clear D. The ends were cut back, 0 bases at V and 5 bases at J, with 17 bases in the middle. This CDR3 contains 16 residues. Looked up from germline, CDR1 is SQVTM and CDR2 is ANQGSEA. This CDR3 reads CSVEEANRGEDNEQFF. The CDR3, as DNA: TGCAGCGTTGAAGAGGCTAACCGAGGAGAGGACAATGAGCAGTTCTTC.

The gene calls are TRBV29-1 and TRBJ2-7; 8 bases match TRBD1. Germline V gene lookup returns CDR1 SQVTM and CDR2 ANQGSEA. The CDR3 contains 13 residues. V lost 6 bases, J lost 4 bases, and 8 bases stayed unmatched. The CDR3 region is CSVAGTGEYEQYF. CDR3 sequence (DNA): TGCAGCGTAGCCGGGACAGGAGAGTACGAGCAGTACTTC.

This rearrangement joins TRBV19 to TRBJ1-5; 8 bases align to TRBD1. This CDR3 is built from 14 residues. V lost 5 bases, J lost 7 bases, and 7 bases stayed unmatched. Germline lookup yields CDR1 LNHDA and CDR2 SQIVND (reference sequence). The CDR3 DNA follows: TGTGCCAGTAGTTCCTCAGGGACAGGCCAGCCCCAGCATTTT. As protein: CASSSSGTGQPQHF.

This clone has just one count. The chain employs TRBV5-1 and TRBJ2-5; weak D call: TRBD2 (7 bases). The CDR3 is made up of 15 amino acids. With 0 bases removed from V and 4 bases from J, the gap between germline ends came to 13 bases. Per the germline V gene, CDR1 is SGHRS and CDR2 is YFSETQ. CDR3 sequence reads: CASSLGAGEGETQYF. CDR3 in DNA: TGCGCCAGCAGCTTGGGGGCAGGGGAGGGAGAGACCCAGTACTTC.

This clone was detected only a few times. The gene calls are TRBV6-1 and TRBJ2-7; possibly TRBD2 for D (6 bases). CDR3 length: 14 amino acids. Germline CDR1 is MNHNS and CDR2 is SASEGT. V lost 6 bases and J lost 3, with 15 bases in between. As DNA, the CDR3 is TGTGCCAGCAGCCTCGGAGGGGCGGGCTACGAGCAGTACTTC. As protein: CASSLGGAGYEQYF.

V is TRBV4-1 and J is TRBJ2-5; 8 bases fit TRBD2. Near its end, the DNA agrees better with TRBJ2-7, so the J call may be wrong. The CDR3 runs 15 residues. CDR1 and CDR2 from the germline V gene are MGHRA and YSYEKL. CDR3 in DNA: TGCGCCAGCAGCTCCCGGGGTAGCGGGAACTACGAGCAGTACTTC. Protein product: CASSSRGSGNYEQYF.

This rearrangement joins TRBV5-4 to TRBJ2-1; TRBD1 matches 12 bases. The ends lost 2 bases at V and 6 bases at J; junction bases unmatched: 6. CDR3 length: 16 residues. CDR1 SGHNT and CDR2 YYREEE come from the germline V gene (reference sequence). The CDR3 DNA reads as TGTGCCAGCAGCTTATTGGGACAGGGGGCGCGCAATGAGCAGTTCTTC. Translation: CASSLLGQGARNEQFF.

The chain recombines TRBV9 with TRBJ2-3, with 8 bases matching TRBD2. The length of the CDR3 is 14 residues. The germline gives CDR1 SGDLS, CDR2 YYNGEE. The V gene end was trimmed by 3 bases and the J gene end by 5 bases; junction bases not matched to a gene: 5. The CDR3 is CASSGTSTLDTQYF. The CDR3, as DNA: TGTGCCAGCAGCGGGACTAGCACATTAGATACGCAGTATTTT.

This chain uses TRBV25-1 with TRBJ2-7; D is undetermined. This CDR3 contains 13 residues. V lost 4 bases to trimming and J lost 5 bases, with 12 bases between them. Germline V CDR1 and CDR2: MGHDK, SYGVNS. The CDR3 is CASSVLNADEQYF. DNA for the CDR3: TGTGCCAGCAGTGTCCTCAACGCGGACGAGCAGTACTTC.

The genes are TRBV5-1 and TRBJ2-2, with 7 positions matching TRBD1. V was clipped by 3 bases and J by 3 bases; unmatched bases: 8. Germline values: CDR1 SGHRS, CDR2 YFSETQ. The CDR3 totals 16 residues. CDR3 residues: CASSSLTGTDTGELFF. CDR3 bases: TGCGCCAGCAGCTCGCTGACAGGGACGGACACCGGGGAGCTGTTTTTT.

J is TRBJ2-3 and V is TRBV7-3; TRBD2 is a possible D gene (5 bases). The germline V and J ends were trimmed by 4 bases and 0 bases, with 5 bases remaining between them. The CDR3 spans 13 residues. Germline V gives CDR1 SGHTA, CDR2 FQGTGA. CDR3 DNA: TGTGCCAGCAGCTGGACTAGCACAGATACGCAGTATTTT. Its protein is CASSWTSTDTQYF.

The rearrangement uses TRBV6-1 and TRBJ2-1; 8 nucleotides match TRBD2. The germline V gene has CDR1 MNHNS and CDR2 SASEGT. The CDR3 is 16 amino acids. The V gene end was trimmed by 4 bases and the J gene end by 4 bases; junction bases not matched to a gene: 9. This CDR3 reads CASSGLGGGPYNEQFF. CDR3 DNA sequence: TGTGCCAGCAGTGGCCTCGGGGGGGGACCTTACAATGAGCAGTTCTTC.

This sequence joins TRBV6-1 and TRBJ1-1; D not certain. Germline V gene data show CDR1 as MNHNS and CDR2 as SASEGT. The ends were cut back, 6 bases at V and 9 bases at J, with 17 bases in the middle. The CDR3 consists of 13 residues. The CDR3 protein is CASRAWPGEKAFF. For the CDR3, the DNA is TGTGCCAGCAGGGCCTGGCCCGGGGAAAAAGCTTTCTTT.

This clone turned up a few times. The chain uses TRBV6-7 and TRBJ1-1; D may be TRBD1 (5 bases). TRBV6-7 is an ORF, with its function uncertain. V dropped 4 bases and J dropped 0 bases, with 15 bases sitting between them. The CDR3 runs 16 residues. CDR3 sequence reads: CASSSTDGHMNTEAFF. CDR3 bases: TGTGCCAGCAGTTCAACCGACGGACACATGAACACTGAAGCTTTCTTT.

This clone showed up just a few times. The chain carries TRBV27 and TRBJ2-7; D may be TRBD1 (5 bases). Germline loops: CDR1 MNHEY, CDR2 SMNVEV (reference sequence). The CDR3 runs 15 residues. V lost 2 bases and J 0 bases, leaving 11 bases between the germline ends. The CDR3 spells CASSLGAKGSYEQYF. Written as DNA, the CDR3 is TGTGCCAGCAGTTTAGGGGCAAAGGGCTCCTACGAGCAGTACTTC.

Notes on this clone: Other nucleotide sequences in the sample specify the same CDR3. This sequence joins TRBV5-6 and TRBJ2-1, with 9 bases identical to TRBD1. The germline gives CDR1 SGHDT, CDR2 YYEEEE. V gave up 4 bases and J gave up 5 bases; unmatched junction bases: 10. The CDR3 totals 16 residues. The CDR3 coding sequence is TGTGCCAGCAGCCCGGCCGGGACAGGGAACCACAATGAGCAGTTCTTC. It is translated as CASSPAGTGNHNEQFF.

In regard to this clone: Compared with germline, one end of the junction differs, possibly owing to a read error. The chain has TRBV5-4 and TRBJ1-4, with TRBD1 matching 11 bases. The CDR3 covers 16 residues. Per the germline V gene, CDR1 is SGHNT and CDR2 is YYREEE (reference sequence). CDR3 sequence: CASSQDWDRGVGKLFF. The CDR3 coding sequence is TGCGCCAGCAGCCAAGATTGGGACAGGGGGGTTGGAAAACTGTTTTTT.

A single count supports this clone. The V call is TRBV19, the J call TRBJ2-7; TRBD1 matches 9 bases. Per germline, CDR1 LNHDA and CDR2 SQIVND (reference sequence). This CDR3 has 12 residues. V shed 7 bases and J 6 bases; nucleotides not matched to a gene: 4. The CDR3 nucleotides read TGTGCCAGTAAGGGACAGGGAAGCGAGCAGTACGTC. Protein: CASKGQGSEQYV.

This rearrangement joins TRBV27 to TRBJ1-2, with D maybe TRBD1 (5 bases). Trimming shortened V by 4 bases and J by 3 bases, and 12 bases separated the two germline ends. Per the germline V gene, CDR1 is MNHEY and CDR2 is SMNVEV (reference sequence). The CDR3 runs 14 residues. In DNA form, the CDR3 reads TGTGCCAGCAGTTCAAGCCCAGGGCACTATGGCTACACCTTC. This codes for CASSSSPGHYGYTF.

V gene TRBV19 combines with J gene TRBJ2-2, with 7 bases matching TRBD2. Trimming took 6 bases from V and 4 from J; bases not matched to a gene: 8. Germline assignment: CDR1 LNHDA and CDR2 SQIVND (reference sequence). The CDR3 contains 15 residues. The CDR3 loop reads CASRGAGDPTGELFF. The CDR3 DNA sequence: TGTGCCAGTAGAGGGGCGGGGGATCCCACCGGGGAGCTGTTTTTT.

The chain recombines TRBV7-9 with TRBJ2-7; 8 bases agree with TRBD2. The J segment lost 2 bases and the V segment lost 5 bases, leaving 8 bases of the junction unmatched. The CDR3 spans 15 residues. The germline V gene has CDR1 SEHNR and CDR2 FQNEAQ (reference sequence). As DNA, the CDR3 is TGTGCCAGCAGCGGACCGACTAGCGTCCCCTACGAGCAGTACTTC. This translates into CASSGPTSVPYEQYF.